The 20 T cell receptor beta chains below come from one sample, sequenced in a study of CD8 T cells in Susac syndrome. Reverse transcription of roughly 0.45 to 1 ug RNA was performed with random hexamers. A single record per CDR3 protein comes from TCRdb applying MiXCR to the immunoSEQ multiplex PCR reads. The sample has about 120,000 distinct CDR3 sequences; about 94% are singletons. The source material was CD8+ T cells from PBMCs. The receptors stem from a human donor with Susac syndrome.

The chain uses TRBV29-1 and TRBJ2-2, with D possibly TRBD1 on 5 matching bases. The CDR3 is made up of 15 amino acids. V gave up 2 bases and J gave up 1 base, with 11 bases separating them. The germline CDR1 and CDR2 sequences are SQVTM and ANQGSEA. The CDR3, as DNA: TGCAGCGTTGAAATCCCAGGGCTGAACACCGGGGAGCTGTTTTTT. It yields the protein CSVEIPGLNTGELFF.

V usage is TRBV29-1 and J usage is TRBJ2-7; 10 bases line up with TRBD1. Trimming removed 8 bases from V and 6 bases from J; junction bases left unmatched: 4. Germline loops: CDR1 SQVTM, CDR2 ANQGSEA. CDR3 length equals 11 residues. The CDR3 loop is CSTGDRGEQYF. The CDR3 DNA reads TGCAGCACAGGGGACAGGGGCGAGCAGTACTTC.

CDR3: CASSWDRAAYNEQFF. DNA for the CDR3: TGCGCCAGCAGCTGGGACAGGGCAGCCTACAATGAGCAGTTCTTC. The rearrangement links TRBV5-1 to TRBJ2-1, with 9 bases that match TRBD1. CDR3 size: 15 residues. V lost 3 bases and J lost 2; bases outside the gene matches: 3. Germline CDR1 is SGHRS and CDR2 is YFSETQ. The variable domain in full, completed from reference TRBV5-1 and TRBJ2-1, reads KAGVTQTPRYLIKTRGQQVTLSCSPISGHRSVSWYQQTPGQGLQFLFEYFSETQRNKGNFPGRFSGRQFSNSRSEMNVSTLELGDSALYLCASSWDRAAYNEQFFGPGTRLTVL.

For the CDR3, the DNA is TGTGCCAGCAGCTATCAATCGGGCGGCGGCTACACCTTC. Protein product: CASSYQSGGGYTF. J is TRBJ1-2 and V is TRBV11-2; no definite D call. The length of the CDR3 is 13 residues. Germline V CDR1 and CDR2: SGHAT, FQNNGV. V lost 4 bases to trimming and J lost 8 bases, with 14 bases between them.

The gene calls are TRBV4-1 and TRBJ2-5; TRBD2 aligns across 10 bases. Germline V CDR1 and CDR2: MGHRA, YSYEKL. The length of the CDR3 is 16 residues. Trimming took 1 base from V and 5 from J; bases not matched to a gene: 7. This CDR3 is CASSQAPGLAVETQYF. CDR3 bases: TGCGCCAGCAGCCAAGCACCAGGACTAGCGGTGGAGACCCAGTACTTC.

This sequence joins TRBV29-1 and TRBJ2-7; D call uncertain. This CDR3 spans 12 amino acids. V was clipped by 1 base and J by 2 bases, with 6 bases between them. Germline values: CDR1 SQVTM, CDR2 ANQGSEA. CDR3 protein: CSVEGRTYEQYF. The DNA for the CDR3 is TGCAGCGTTGAAGGAAGGACCTACGAGCAGTACTTC.

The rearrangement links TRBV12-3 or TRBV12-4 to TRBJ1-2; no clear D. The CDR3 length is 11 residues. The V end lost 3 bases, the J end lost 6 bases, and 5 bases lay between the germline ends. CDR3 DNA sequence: TGTGCCAGCAGTTTGGGCCATGGCTACACCTTC. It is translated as CASSLGHGYTF.

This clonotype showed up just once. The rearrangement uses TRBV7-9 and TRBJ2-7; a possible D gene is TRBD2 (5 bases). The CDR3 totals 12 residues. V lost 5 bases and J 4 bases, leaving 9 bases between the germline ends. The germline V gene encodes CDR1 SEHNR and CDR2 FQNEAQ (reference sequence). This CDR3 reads CASSADFYEQYF. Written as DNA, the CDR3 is TGTGCCAGCAGCGCGGACTTTTACGAGCAGTACTTC.

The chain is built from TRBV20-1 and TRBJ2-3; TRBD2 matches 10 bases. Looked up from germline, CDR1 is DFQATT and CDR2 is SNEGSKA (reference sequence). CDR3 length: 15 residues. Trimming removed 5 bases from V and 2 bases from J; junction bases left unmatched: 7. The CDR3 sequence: CSAYVAGGYTDTQYF. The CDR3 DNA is TGCAGTGCTTACGTAGCGGGGGGCTACACAGATACGCAGTATTTT.

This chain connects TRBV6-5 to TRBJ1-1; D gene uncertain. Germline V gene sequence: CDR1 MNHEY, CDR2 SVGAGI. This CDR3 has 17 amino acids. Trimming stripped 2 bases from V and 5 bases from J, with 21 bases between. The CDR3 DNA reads TGTGCCAGCAGTTACCACCCAGCCGAGCCACTCATGACTGAAGCTTTCTTT. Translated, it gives CASSYHPAEPLMTEAFF.

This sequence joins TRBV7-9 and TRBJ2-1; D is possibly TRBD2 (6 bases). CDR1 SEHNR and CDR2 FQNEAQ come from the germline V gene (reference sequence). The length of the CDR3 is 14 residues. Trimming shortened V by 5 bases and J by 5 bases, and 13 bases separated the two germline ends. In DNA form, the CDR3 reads TGTGCCAGCAGCCCCCGGCGGGGCGACAATGAGCAGTTCTTC. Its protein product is CASSPRRGDNEQFF.

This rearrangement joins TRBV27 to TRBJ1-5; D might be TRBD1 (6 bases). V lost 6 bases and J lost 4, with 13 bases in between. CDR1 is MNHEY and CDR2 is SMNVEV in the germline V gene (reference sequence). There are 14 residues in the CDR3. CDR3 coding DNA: TGTGCCAGCAGGCCAGGGGAGGAAAATCAGCCCCAGCATTTT. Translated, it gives CASRPGEENQPQHF.

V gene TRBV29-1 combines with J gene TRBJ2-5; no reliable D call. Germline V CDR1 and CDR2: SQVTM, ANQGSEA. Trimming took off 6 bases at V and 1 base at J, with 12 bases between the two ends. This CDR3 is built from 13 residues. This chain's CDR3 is CSVRQEVQETQYF. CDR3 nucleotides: TGCAGCGTCCGGCAGGAAGTCCAAGAGACCCAGTACTTC. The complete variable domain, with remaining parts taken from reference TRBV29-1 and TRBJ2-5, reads SAVISQKPSRDICQRGTSLTIQCQVDSQVTMMFWYRQQPGQSLTLIATANQGSEATYESGFVIDKFPISRPNLTFSTLTVSNMSPEDSSIYLCSVRQEVQETQYFGPGTRLLVL.

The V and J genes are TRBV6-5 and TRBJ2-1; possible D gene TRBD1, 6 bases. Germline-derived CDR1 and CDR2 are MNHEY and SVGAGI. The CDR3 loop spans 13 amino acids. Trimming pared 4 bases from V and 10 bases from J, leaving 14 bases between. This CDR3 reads CASSFYPRGEQFF. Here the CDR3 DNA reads TGTGCCAGCAGTTTTTACCCCAGGGGCGAGCAGTTCTTC.

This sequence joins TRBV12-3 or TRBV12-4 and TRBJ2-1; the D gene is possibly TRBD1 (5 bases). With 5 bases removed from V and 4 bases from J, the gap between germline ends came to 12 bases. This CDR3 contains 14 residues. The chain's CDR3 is CASSTLGHYNEQFF. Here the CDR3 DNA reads TGTGCCAGCAGTACCCTAGGACATTACAATGAGCAGTTCTTC.

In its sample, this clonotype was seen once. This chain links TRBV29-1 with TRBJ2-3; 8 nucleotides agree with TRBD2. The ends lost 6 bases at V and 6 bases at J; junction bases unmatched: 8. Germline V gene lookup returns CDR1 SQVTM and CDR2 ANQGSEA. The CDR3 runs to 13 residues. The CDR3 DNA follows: TGCAGCGTCACTAGCGGCCCCCCGGATACGCAGTATTTT. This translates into CSVTSGPPDTQYF.

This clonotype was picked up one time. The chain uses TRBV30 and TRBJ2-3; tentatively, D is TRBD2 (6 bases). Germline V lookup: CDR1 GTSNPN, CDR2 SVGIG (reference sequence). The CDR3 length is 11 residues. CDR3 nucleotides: TGTGCTGGGAGGATAGGAGATACGCAGTATTTT. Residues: CAGRIGDTQYF.

This chain's CDR3 is CASSDRAGQGYTSEAFF. In DNA form, the CDR3 reads TGTGCCAGCAGTGATCGGGCGGGACAGGGGTATACTTCTGAAGCTTTCTTT. The chain joins TRBV12-3 or TRBV12-4 to TRBJ1-1; 10 nucleotides agree with TRBD1. V lost 5 bases, J lost 6 bases, and 15 bases stayed unmatched. This CDR3 is built from 17 residues.

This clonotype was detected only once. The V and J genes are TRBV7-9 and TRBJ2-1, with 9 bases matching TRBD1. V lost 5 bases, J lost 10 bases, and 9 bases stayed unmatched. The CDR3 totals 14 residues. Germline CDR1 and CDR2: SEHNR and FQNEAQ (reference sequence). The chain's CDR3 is CASSPGQGNGEQFF. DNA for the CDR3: TGTGCCAGCAGCCCCGGACAGGGGAACGGCGAGCAGTTCTTC.

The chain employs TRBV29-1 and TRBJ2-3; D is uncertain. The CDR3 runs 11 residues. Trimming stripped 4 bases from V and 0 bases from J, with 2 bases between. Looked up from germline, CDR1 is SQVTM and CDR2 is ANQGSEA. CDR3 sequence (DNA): TGCAGCGTTGTAAGCACAGATACGCAGTATTTT. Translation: CSVVSTDTQYF.